This T cell receptor beta chain originates from a study of blood T cell repertoires in COVID-19. Only in-frame clones appear in the TCRdb table, and some are missing; sequencing was by immunoSEQ multiplex PCR. The sample consists of under 200,000 clones, approximately 88% of them appearing once. Across about two dozen US areas, participants ranged in age from about 18 to 100 years. For recovered donors of Cohort 3, there were two negative PCRs, clearance, or symptom resolution. In this sample, this clone turned up once. Germline CDR1 and CDR2: SGHTA and FQGNSA. The V and J ends lost 3 bases and 2 bases respectively, with 11 bases between them. CDR3 length: 15 residues.

The clonotype originates from a woman aged 55-69 years who had recovered from COVID-19. The gene calls are TRBV7-2 and TRBJ2-1; D possibly corresponds to TRBD2 (5 bases). The material sequenced was PBMCs or T cells enriched from blood (not recorded which). The CDR3 loop is CASSFRTGTYNEQFF. DNA of the CDR3: TGTGCCAGCAGCTTCCGGACTGGAACCTACAATGAGCAGTTCTTC.